One and the same sample provided the 3 T cell receptor beta chains below, sequenced in a study of T cell changes during pregnancy in multiple sclerosis. TCRdb keeps only in-frame clones here, not all; method: immunoSEQ multiplex PCR. The sample has around 80,000 clones; 94% are singletons. The material sequenced was peripheral blood, taken in the second trimester of pregnancy. All receptors come from a female donor in good health, enrolled as a control in a pregnancy study.

The chain's CDR3 is CASSQDPGGDGYTF. The CDR3 nucleotides read TGCGCCAGCAGCCAAGACCCTGGCGGGGATGGCTACACCTTC. The gene calls are TRBV4-1 and TRBJ1-2; D call uncertain. CDR1 MGHRA and CDR2 YSYEKL come from the germline V gene. The V and J ends lost 0 bases and 6 bases respectively, with 11 bases between them. This CDR3 region has 14 residues.

The chain joins TRBV23-1 to TRBJ2-1; D possibly corresponds to TRBD1 (6 bases). TRBV23-1 is sorted into the ORF group, with uncertain function. Trimming cost V 4 bases and J 4 bases, with 20 bases left between them. The CDR3 loop spans 17 amino acids. The CDR3 coding sequence is TGCGCCAGCAGTCTCAGACCTGCAGGGGCCCGTTACAATGAGCAGTTCTTC. Its protein is CASSLRPAGARYNEQFF.

The chain joins TRBV9 to TRBJ2-1; 11 bases are a match to TRBD2. The ends lost 3 bases at V and 4 bases at J; junction bases unmatched: 6. Germline V lookup: CDR1 SGDLS, CDR2 YYNGEE. The CDR3 consists of 16 residues. The CDR3 sequence is CASSDTGTSGYNEQFF. The CDR3 region has the DNA TGTGCCAGCAGCGATACCGGGACTAGCGGATACAATGAGCAGTTCTTC.